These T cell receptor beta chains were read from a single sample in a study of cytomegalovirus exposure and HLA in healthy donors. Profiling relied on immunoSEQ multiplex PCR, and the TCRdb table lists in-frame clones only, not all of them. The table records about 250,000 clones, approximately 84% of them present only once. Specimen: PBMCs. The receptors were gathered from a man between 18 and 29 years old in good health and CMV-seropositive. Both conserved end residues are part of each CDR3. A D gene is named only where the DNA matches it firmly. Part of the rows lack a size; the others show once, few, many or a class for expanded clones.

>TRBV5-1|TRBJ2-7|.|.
TGCGCCAGCAGCTGGGACGGAGTCTACGAGCAGTACTTC
CASSWDGVYEQYF
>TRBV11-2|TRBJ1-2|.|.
TGTGCCAGCAGCTTAGGTGGGCTATTTGGCTACACCTTC
CASSLGGLFGYTF
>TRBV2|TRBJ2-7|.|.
TGTGCCAGCACCGGCTCCGGACAGCCCTACGAGCAGTACTTC
CASTGSGQPYEQYF
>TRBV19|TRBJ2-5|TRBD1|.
TGTGCCAGTAGTGGTCGACAGGGGGAGACCCAGTACTTC
CASSGRQGETQYF
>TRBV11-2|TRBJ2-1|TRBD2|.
TGTGCGGGAGCGGGAGGCCCTGAGGATGAGCAGTTCTTC
CAGAGGPEDEQFF
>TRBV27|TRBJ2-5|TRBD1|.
TGTGCCAGCAGTTTACTCGGACAGGGGGCGGGGGAGACCCAGTACTTC
CASSLLGQGAGETQYF
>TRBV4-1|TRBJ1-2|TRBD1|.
TGCGCCAGCAGCCAATCTGCGACAGGGCTCGTCGATGGCTACACCTTC
CASSQSATGLVDGYTF
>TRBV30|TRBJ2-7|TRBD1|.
TGTGCCTGGAGTGACCCGGGACAGCCCTACGAGCAGTACTTC
CAWSDPGQPYEQYF
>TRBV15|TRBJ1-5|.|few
TGTGCCGCGTCCTCGATTCAGCATAGCAATCAGCCCCAGCATTTT
CAASSIQHSNQPQHF
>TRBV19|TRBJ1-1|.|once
TGTGCCAGTAATCGGGGAAGGGACGCTGAAGCTTTCTTT
CASNRGRDAEAFF
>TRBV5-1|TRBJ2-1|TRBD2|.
TGCGCCAGCAGCCCCGGGACTAGGGGACAAGGGGAGCAGTTCTTC
CASSPGTRGQGEQFF
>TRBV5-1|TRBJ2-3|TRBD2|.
TGCGCCAGCAGCACCGGGTCTAGCGGGACAGATACGCAGTATTTT
CASSTGSSGTDTQYF
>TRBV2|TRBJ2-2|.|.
TGTGCCAGCAGTGGGCAGGCGAACACCGGGGAGCTGTTTTTT
CASSGQANTGELFF
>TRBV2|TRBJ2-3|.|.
TGTGCCAGCAGTGACGTCGGAAGCACAGATACGCAGTATTTT
CASSDVGSTDTQYF
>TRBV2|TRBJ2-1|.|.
TGTGCCAGCAGCCCCGACAACATCAATGAGCAGTTCTTC
CASSPDNINEQFF
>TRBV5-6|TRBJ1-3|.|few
TGTGCCAGCAGCTTGCTTCGTTGGCCAACCATATATTTT
CASSLLRWPTIYF
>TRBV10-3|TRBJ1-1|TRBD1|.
TGTGCCATCAGGGGGACAGGTTCTGAAGCTTTCTTT
CAIRGTGSEAFF
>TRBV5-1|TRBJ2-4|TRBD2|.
TGCGCCAGCAGCCTCAACCCCGGGACTAGCGGACAAAACATTCAGTACTTC
CASSLNPGTSGQNIQYF
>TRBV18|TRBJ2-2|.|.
TGTGCCAGCTCCCCTATGGTGGCGACCGGGGAGCTGTTTTTT
CASSPMVATGELFF
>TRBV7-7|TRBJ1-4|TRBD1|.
TGTGCCAGCAGCACCGACAGGGGGGAAAAACTGTTTTTT
CASSTDRGEKLFF
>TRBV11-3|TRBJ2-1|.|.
TGTGCCAGCAGCTTAGACCTGGGGCGGGCCCCGGTTGAGCAGTTCTTC
CASSLDLGRAPVEQFF
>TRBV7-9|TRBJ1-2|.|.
TGTGCCAGCGTTTCGGGCGCGACTAACTATGGCTACACCTTC
CASVSGATNYGYTF
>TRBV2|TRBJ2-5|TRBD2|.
TGTGCCAGCAGTGAAACCGCTAGCGGGAGTGCCGCGGAGACCCAGTACTTC
CASSETASGSAAETQYF
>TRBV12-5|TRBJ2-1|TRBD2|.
TGTGCTAGTGGTTCTAGCGGGTTAAGGTATGAGCAGTTCTTC
CASGSSGLRYEQFF
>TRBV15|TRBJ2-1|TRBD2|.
TGTGCCACCAGCAGAGATTCCCTAGCGGGAGCACAGGAGCAGTTCTTC
CATSRDSLAGAQEQFF
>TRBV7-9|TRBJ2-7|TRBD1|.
TGTGCCAGCAGCGGGGACAGGGTCTCCTACGAGCAGTACTTC
CASSGDRVSYEQYF
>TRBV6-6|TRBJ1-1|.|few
TGTGCCAGCAGTTACCCTAATGAAGCTTTCTTT
CASSYPNEAFF
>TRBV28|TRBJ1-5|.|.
TGTGCCAGCAGTTTGGGTCAGTATAGCAATCAGCCCCAGCATTTT
CASSLGQYSNQPQHF
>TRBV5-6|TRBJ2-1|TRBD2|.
TGTGCCAGCAGCTTGGATGACACTAGCGGGAGGGCCTACAATGAGCAGTTCTTC
CASSLDDTSGRAYNEQFF
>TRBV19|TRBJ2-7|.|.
TGTGCCAGTAGCAACGGTCCTTACTACGAGCAGTACTTC
CASSNGPYYEQYF
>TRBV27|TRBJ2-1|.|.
TGTGCCAGCCAACCGGCGTGGGGGCATCTAAATGAGCAGTTCTTC
CASQPAWGHLNEQFF
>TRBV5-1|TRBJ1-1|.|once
TGCGCCAGCAGTGGATTGACAGGGAACACTGAAGCTTTCTTT
CASSGLTGNTEAFF
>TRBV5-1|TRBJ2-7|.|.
TGCGCCAGCAGCTTGTTAACAGGGATGGGCCACGAGCAGTACTTC
CASSLLTGMGHEQYF
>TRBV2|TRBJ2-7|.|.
TGTGCCAGCAGTGGAGGAACGCCGCATTCCTACGAGCAGTACTTC
CASSGGTPHSYEQYF
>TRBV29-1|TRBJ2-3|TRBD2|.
TGCAGCGTTGAAGGGACTAGCGGAGATACGCAGTATTTT
CSVEGTSGDTQYF
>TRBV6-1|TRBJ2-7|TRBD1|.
TGTGCCAGCACACGGGACAGGGGGCTCGAGCAGTACTTC
CASTRDRGLEQYF
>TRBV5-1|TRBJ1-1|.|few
TGCGCCAGCAGTCATCAGGACAGATTGGTCGCTGAAGCTTTCTTT
CASSHQDRLVAEAFF
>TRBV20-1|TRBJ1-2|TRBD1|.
TGCAGTGCGCGGACAGGGGGCGGCTACACCTTC
CSARTGGGYTF
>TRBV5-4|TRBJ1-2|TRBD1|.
TGTGCCAGCAGCTCGACAGGGGACTATGGCTACACCTTC
CASSSTGDYGYTF
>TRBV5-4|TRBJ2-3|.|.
TGTGCCAGCAGCTCTCGAGTGGCAGATACGCAGTATTTT
CASSSRVADTQYF
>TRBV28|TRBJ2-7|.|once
TGTGCCAGCAGCAACACAGGGGACTTCTACGAGCAGTACTTC
CASSNTGDFYEQYF
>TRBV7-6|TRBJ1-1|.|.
TGTGCCAGCAGCTTAAGGGGACCTGAAGGGACTGAAGCTTTCTTT
CASSLRGPEGTEAFF
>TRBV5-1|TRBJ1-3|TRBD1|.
TGCGCCAGCAGCGTTGGGACAGGGAGCTCTGGAAACACCATATATTTT
CASSVGTGSSGNTIYF